These 30 T cell receptor beta chains came from one sample sequenced in a study of T cell repertoires in cytomegalovirus infection. TCRdb reprocessed the reads with MiXCR, giving one entry per CDR3 protein. The sample comprises around 85,000 distinct CDR3 sequences, more than 40% of which are singletons, and approximately 93% rests with the top ten. Which antigens these TCRs recognize remains unknown. The sequencing used CD8+ T cells from cultured PBMCs, collected from culture after CMV antigen stimulation. Source of these receptors: a human donor in good health (CMV status not recorded). Some clones in this sample may be carry-over from other donors' samples.

For the CDR3, the DNA is TGCAGTGCCTCGGATGACAGGGAGGAAGGCTATGGCTACACCTTC. As protein: CSASDDREEGYGYTF. The genes are TRBV20-1 and TRBJ1-2; 7 nucleotides agree with TRBD1. This CDR3 is built from 15 residues. Germline-derived CDR1 and CDR2 are DFQATT and SNEGSKA (reference sequence). Trimming at V came to 6 bases and at J to 4 bases, leaving 14 bases not matched to a gene.

This chain links TRBV29-1 with TRBJ2-2; D not certain. The CDR3 has 12 residues. The V end was cut by 4 bases, the J end by 6 bases, with 9 bases between. CDR1 and CDR2 (germline): SQVTM, ANQGSEA. The CDR3 region has the DNA TGCAGCGTTGCAACGGTTTCCGGGGAGCTGTTTTTT. The encoded protein is CSVATVSGELFF.

The rearrangement uses TRBV6-6 and TRBJ1-3; TRBD1 matches at 10 bases. The CDR3 runs 16 residues. V was clipped by 1 base and J by 5 bases; unmatched bases: 5. Germline CDR1 is MNHNY and CDR2 is SVGAGI (reference sequence). CDR3 sequence reads: CASSYWGQGKRNTIYF. CDR3 sequence (DNA): TGTGCCAGCAGTTACTGGGGACAGGGGAAGCGAAACACCATATATTTT.

The sample holds a few counts of this clonotype. V is TRBV7-9 and J is TRBJ1-5, with D unresolved. Deletions cut 1 base from V and 11 bases from J, with 6 bases between. This CDR3 spans 11 amino acids. The germline V gene encodes CDR1 SEHNR and CDR2 FQNEAQ (reference sequence). CDR3 coding DNA: TGTGCCAGCAGCTTAGGGAGGGCCCAGCATTTT. Its translation: CASSLGRAQHF.

This chain joins TRBV7-6 and TRBJ1-2; D is unclear. CDR1 is SGHVS and CDR2 is FNYEAQ in the germline V gene. The CDR3 covers 15 residues. With 2 bases removed from V and 2 bases from J, the gap between germline ends came to 12 bases. The CDR3 region is CASSLTLDGNYGYTF. In nucleotides, the CDR3 is TGTGCCAGCAGCTTAACCTTAGACGGAAACTATGGCTACACCTTC.

The chain links TRBV2 to TRBJ1-4; D is unclear. Per germline, CDR1 SNHLY and CDR2 FYNNEI. The CDR3 runs 13 residues. The germline V and J ends were trimmed by 9 bases and 3 bases, with 11 bases remaining between them. In DNA, the CDR3 is TGTGCCAGTATTGGTTTGGCTAATGAAAAACTGTTTTTT. Translated, it gives CASIGLANEKLFF.

The chain employs TRBV7-4 and TRBJ2-3; 9 bases match TRBD2. The V segment lost 5 bases and the J segment 1 base; nucleotides outside the gene matches: 4. Germline-derived CDR1 and CDR2 are SGHVT and SQSDAQ. The CDR3 is made up of 15 amino acids. The CDR3 DNA is TGTGCCAGCAGCAGAGCTAGCGGGGGCACAGATACGCAGTATTTT. It translates to CASSRASGGTDTQYF.

This clonotype was seen only a few times. V gene TRBV10-3 combines with J gene TRBJ2-7; possibly TRBD2 for D (6 bases). The CDR3 totals 15 residues. The germline V and J ends were trimmed by 2 bases and 3 bases, with 14 bases remaining between them. Germline CDR1 and CDR2: ENHRY and SYGVKD. CDR3 protein: CAISEPTGEFYEQYF. The CDR3 coding sequence is TGTGCCATCAGTGAGCCCACGGGGGAATTCTACGAGCAGTACTTC.

The chain employs TRBV28 and TRBJ1-1, with a possible D match to TRBD1 (6 bases). The V end lost 4 bases, the J end lost 1 base, and 16 bases lay between the germline ends. The CDR3 extends over 16 amino acids. The germline gives CDR1 MDHEN, CDR2 SYDVKM. This chain's CDR3 is CASSSRRGGSNTEAFF. The CDR3 nucleotides read TGTGCCAGCAGTTCCAGAAGAGGGGGGTCGAACACTGAAGCTTTCTTT. Full variable domain (missing parts from reference TRBV28 and TRBJ1-1): DVKVTQSSRYLVKRTGEKVFLECVQDMDHENMFWYRQDPGLGLRLIYFSYDVKMKEKGDIPEGYSVSREKKERFSLILESASTNQTSMYLCASSSRRGGSNTEAFFGQGTRLTVV.

The chain carries TRBV2 and TRBJ2-3; 7 nucleotides agree with TRBD2. This CDR3 spans 16 amino acids. Germline CDR1 is SNHLY and CDR2 is FYNNEI. V gave up 6 bases and J gave up 4 bases; unmatched junction bases: 13. The CDR3, as DNA: TGTGCCAGCAGAGGACTAGGAGGGAAGGTTGCAGATACGCAGTATTTT. Its translation is CASRGLGGKVADTQYF.

The table lists this clonotype with a count of one. The chain is built from TRBV28 and TRBJ2-7; 10 bases align to TRBD1. J was trimmed by 2 bases and V by 7 bases; bases with no gene match: 8. The CDR3 contains 15 residues. Germline V gene sequence: CDR1 MDHEN, CDR2 SYDVKM. CDR3 amino acids: CASTSPGQGAYEQYF. The CDR3 region has the DNA TGTGCCAGCACCTCTCCCGGACAGGGGGCCTACGAGCAGTACTTC.

The genes are TRBV11-2 and TRBJ2-5; 10 positions agree with TRBD1. Germline V gene lookup returns CDR1 SGHAT and CDR2 FQNNGV. The CDR3 runs 14 residues. V lost 5 bases to trimming and J lost 5 bases; unmatched junction nucleotides: 5. The CDR3 is CASSKTGGGETQYF. Here the CDR3 DNA reads TGTGCCAGCAGCAAGACAGGGGGCGGCGAGACCCAGTACTTC.

The chain is built from TRBV7-2 and TRBJ2-3; 7 bases line up with TRBD1. Per the germline V gene, CDR1 is SGHTA and CDR2 is FQGNSA. V lost 4 bases and J lost 2; bases outside the gene matches: 9. The CDR3 contains 16 residues. The CDR3 loop reads CASSYFRDSYTDTQYF. In DNA, the CDR3 is TGTGCCAGCAGCTATTTCCGGGACAGCTACACAGATACGCAGTATTTT.

V gene TRBV27 combines with J gene TRBJ1-4; D might be TRBD1 (5 bases). In germline, CDR1 is MNHEY, CDR2 SMNVEV (reference sequence). Trimming removed 5 bases from V and 5 bases from J, with 15 bases in between. The CDR3 covers 15 residues. The DNA for the CDR3 is TGTGCCAGCAGTCCCACGGGACCCCCGAATGAAAAACTGTTTTTT. Its translation: CASSPTGPPNEKLFF.

This clonotype showed up just a few times. CDR3 residues: CASSYSKRMNTEAFF. Here the CDR3 DNA reads TGTGCCAGCAGTTACTCGAAGCGGATGAACACTGAAGCTTTCTTT. The chain carries TRBV6-5 and TRBJ1-1, with D unclear. The ends were cut back, 0 bases at V and 0 bases at J, with 8 bases in the middle. The CDR3 extends over 15 amino acids. In germline, CDR1 is MNHEY, CDR2 SVGAGI.

This clonotype was observed at least ten times. The chain is built from TRBV7-6 and TRBJ2-5; maybe TRBD1 (6 bases). Germline lookup yields CDR1 SGHVS and CDR2 FNYEAQ. The CDR3 is made up of 15 amino acids. V was trimmed by 4 bases and J by 4 bases, leaving 16 bases between them. The CDR3 protein is CASSSYPGTTETQYF. In nucleotides, the CDR3 is TGTGCCAGCAGCTCCTACCCCGGGACAACAGAGACCCAGTACTTC.

The chain employs TRBV28 and TRBJ2-3, with D unresolved. Germline V lookup: CDR1 MDHEN, CDR2 SYDVKM. The CDR3 consists of 15 residues. The V end lost 5 bases, the J end lost 5 bases, and 17 bases lay between the germline ends. The CDR3 spells CASSPTTVKGDTQYF. The CDR3 DNA reads TGTGCCAGCAGTCCCACCACCGTCAAGGGAGATACGCAGTATTTT.

V and J are TRBV7-9 and TRBJ1-1; D not resolved. The V end was cut by 4 bases, the J end by 4 bases, with 16 bases between. CDR1 SEHNR and CDR2 FQNEAQ come from the germline V gene (reference sequence). This CDR3 region has 15 residues. CDR3 nucleotide sequence: TGTGCCAGCAGCTCGTCACCGGAGGGAAGCACTGAAGCTTTCTTT. As protein: CASSSSPEGSTEAFF. Using reference TRBV7-9 and TRBJ1-1 for the parts outside the CDR3, the full variable domain is DTGVSQNPRHKITKRGQNVTFRCDPISEHNRLYWYRQTLGQGPEFLTYFQNEAQLEKSRLLSDRFSAERPKGSFSTLEIQRTEQGDSAMYLCASSSSPEGSTEAFFGQGTRLTVV.

This chain uses TRBV12-3 or TRBV12-4 with TRBJ2-7; no clear D. The CDR3 is made up of 14 amino acids. V was cut by 1 base and J by 1 base, with 8 bases left in between. DNA for the CDR3: TGTGCCAGCAGTTTAGGACGAGCTTCCTACGAGCAGTACTTC. It translates to CASSLGRASYEQYF.

Worth noting for this clonotype: The junction shows a germline mismatch at one end, possibly a read error. The chain links TRBV4-1 to TRBJ1-5; TRBD1 matches at 8 bases. The germline V gene has CDR1 MGHRA and CDR2 YSYEKL. There are 18 residues in the CDR3. CDR3 bases: TGTGCCAGCAGCCAAGATTCAGGGGGCCAGAGGAGCAATCAGCCCCAGCATTTT. It specifies CASSQDSGGQRSNQPQHF.

As for this clonotype: Sequence at one end of the junction differs from germline and may be a read error. The chain carries TRBV7-3 and TRBJ1-1, with a tentative D call TRBD1 (5 bases). The germline V gene has CDR1 SGHTA and CDR2 FQGTGA. This CDR3 contains 13 residues. CDR3 bases: TGTGCCAGCAGCCCAAGGGGTGGCACTGAAACTTTCTTT. Residues: CASSPRGGTETFF.

V gene TRBV7-9 combines with J gene TRBJ2-7; D unresolved. V was shortened by 5 bases and J by 3 bases, with 8 bases between the two germline ends. In germline, CDR1 is SEHNR, CDR2 FQNEAQ (reference sequence). The CDR3 contains 12 residues. The CDR3 loop is CASSANGYEQYF. The CDR3 bases are TGTGCCAGCAGCGCCAATGGCTACGAGCAGTACTTC.

The V and J genes are TRBV7-6 and TRBJ2-5; 11 nucleotides agree with TRBD1. The CDR3 covers 17 residues. Per the germline V gene, CDR1 is SGHVS and CDR2 is FNYEAQ. J gave up 4 bases and V 5 bases, and 12 bases lay outside the gene matches. CDR3 nucleotide sequence: TGTGCCAGCAGCGTTCTCCTGGGACAGGGGGACGGAGAGACCCAGTACTTC. It encodes CASSVLLGQGDGETQYF.

This clonotype was seen a handful of times. V and J are TRBV14 and TRBJ1-4; a possible D gene is TRBD1 (5 bases). CDR1 and CDR2 (germline): SGHDN, FVKESK. Trimming took 2 bases from V and 6 from J, leaving 16 bases between them. The CDR3 loop spans 16 amino acids. The CDR3 nucleotides are TGTGCCAGCAGCCAACTCAACGGGGGGTCGGATGAAAAACTGTTTTTT. Its translation is CASSQLNGGSDEKLFF.

This clonotype was detected many times. The CDR3 DNA reads TGTGCCAGCAGCTCGCTCAGCGGGGGGGATAATGAGCAGTTCTTC. It is translated as CASSSLSGGDNEQFF. The chain combines TRBV7-8 with TRBJ2-1; 10 nucleotides line up with TRBD2. Trimming removed 4 bases from V and 7 bases from J; junction bases left unmatched: 7. Germline V gene sequence: CDR1 SGHVS, CDR2 FQNEAQ. CDR3 length: 15 amino acids.

The chain employs TRBV10-1 and TRBJ2-7; 9 bases match TRBD2. Germline V gene lookup returns CDR1 WNHNN and CDR2 SYGVQD (reference sequence). The CDR3 runs 16 residues. J lost 0 bases, V lost 1 base, and 4 bases had no gene match. The CDR3 DNA is TGCGCCAGCAGTGAGTTAGCGGGGGTACACTCCTACGAGCAGTACTTC. Translated, it gives CASSELAGVHSYEQYF.

The chain joins TRBV10-3 to TRBJ2-4; 10 bases are shared with TRBD2. Germline V gene sequence: CDR1 ENHRY, CDR2 SYGVKD. The CDR3 has 19 amino acids. Unmatched junction bases numbered 21, after V lost 10 bases and J lost 3 bases. CDR3 sequence reads: CATRGPMSGRADDKNIQYF. The CDR3 nucleotides are TGTGCCACCCGGGGCCCTATGAGCGGGAGGGCCGATGACAAAAACATTCAGTACTTC.

The chain employs TRBV7-6 and TRBJ2-7; tentatively, D is TRBD1 or TRBD2 (5 bases each). V lost 5 bases and J lost 3, with 17 bases in between. The CDR3 extends over 15 amino acids. Per the germline V gene, CDR1 is SGHVS and CDR2 is FNYEAQ. In nucleotides, the CDR3 is TGTGCCAGCAGCACCCCCCAAGGGACGGACTACGAGCAGTACTTC. Translating it yields CASSTPQGTDYEQYF.

The chain combines TRBV12-3 or TRBV12-4 with TRBJ2-2; D uncertain. The CDR3 contains 13 residues. V lost 1 base to trimming and J lost 2 bases, with 2 bases between them. CDR3 loop: CASSLDNTGELFF. CDR3 DNA sequence: TGTGCCAGCAGTTTAGATAACACCGGGGAGCTGTTTTTT.

The genes are TRBV6-1 and TRBJ2-3; 12 nucleotides line up with TRBD2. Germline V gene data show CDR1 as MNHNS and CDR2 as SASEGT. The CDR3 runs to 16 residues. V was pared by 5 bases and J by 3 bases, with 6 bases of the junction left unmatched. The CDR3 bases are TGTGCCAGCAGTCGTGGACTAGCGGGAAGGACAGATACGCAGTATTTT. Translating gives CASSRGLAGRTDTQYF.